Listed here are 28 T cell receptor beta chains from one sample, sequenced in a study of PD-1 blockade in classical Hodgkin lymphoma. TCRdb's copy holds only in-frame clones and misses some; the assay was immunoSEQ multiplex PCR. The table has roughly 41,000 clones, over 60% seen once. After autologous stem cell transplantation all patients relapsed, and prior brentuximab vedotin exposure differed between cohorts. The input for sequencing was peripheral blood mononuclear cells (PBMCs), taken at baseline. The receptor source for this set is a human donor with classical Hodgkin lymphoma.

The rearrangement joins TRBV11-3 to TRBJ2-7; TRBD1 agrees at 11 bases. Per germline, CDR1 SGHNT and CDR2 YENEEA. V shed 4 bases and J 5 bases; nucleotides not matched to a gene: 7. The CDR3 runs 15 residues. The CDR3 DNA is TGTGCCAGCAGCTCTGAAGGACAGGGGGCTAACGAGCAGTACTTC. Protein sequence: CASSSEGQGANEQYF.

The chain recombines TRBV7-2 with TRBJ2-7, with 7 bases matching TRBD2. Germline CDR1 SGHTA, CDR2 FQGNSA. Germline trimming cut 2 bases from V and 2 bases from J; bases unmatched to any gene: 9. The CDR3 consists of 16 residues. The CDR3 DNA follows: TGTGCCAGCAGCTTACGGGCGGGAGACGGACCCTACGAGCAGTACTTC. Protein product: CASSLRAGDGPYEQYF.

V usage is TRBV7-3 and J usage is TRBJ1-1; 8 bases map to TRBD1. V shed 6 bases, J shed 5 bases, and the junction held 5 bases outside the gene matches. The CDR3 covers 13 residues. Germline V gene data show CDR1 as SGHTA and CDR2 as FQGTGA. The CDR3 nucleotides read TGTGCCAGCAGTCAGGGGGCAGGGACTGAAGCTTTCTTT. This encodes CASSQGAGTEAFF.

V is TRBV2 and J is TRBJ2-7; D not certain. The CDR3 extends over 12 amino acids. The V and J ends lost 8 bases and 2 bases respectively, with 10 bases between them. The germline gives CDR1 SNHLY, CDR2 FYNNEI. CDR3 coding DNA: TGTGCCAGCCAACTAAGGACCTACGAGCAGTACTTC. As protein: CASQLRTYEQYF.

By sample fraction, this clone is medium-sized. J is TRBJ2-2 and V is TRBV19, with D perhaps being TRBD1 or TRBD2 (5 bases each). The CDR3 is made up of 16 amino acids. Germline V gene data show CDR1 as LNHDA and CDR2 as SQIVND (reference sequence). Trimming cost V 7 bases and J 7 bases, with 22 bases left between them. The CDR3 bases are TGTGCCAGTACCCGACAAGCAGGGAGCGATATCGGGGAGCTGTTTTTT. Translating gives CASTRQAGSDIGELFF.

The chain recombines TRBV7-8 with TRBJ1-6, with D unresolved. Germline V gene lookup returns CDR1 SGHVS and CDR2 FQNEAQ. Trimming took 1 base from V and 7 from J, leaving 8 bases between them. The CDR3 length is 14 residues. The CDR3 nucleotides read TGTGCCAGCAGCTTAGTTGTGGTGAATTCACCCCTCCACTTT. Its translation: CASSLVVVNSPLHF.

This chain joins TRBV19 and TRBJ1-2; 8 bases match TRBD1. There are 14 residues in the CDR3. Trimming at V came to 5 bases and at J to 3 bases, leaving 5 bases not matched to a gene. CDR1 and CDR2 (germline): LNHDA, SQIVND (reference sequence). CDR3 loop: CASSDPGQDYGYTF. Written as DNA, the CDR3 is TGTGCCAGTAGTGACCCGGGACAGGACTATGGCTACACCTTC.

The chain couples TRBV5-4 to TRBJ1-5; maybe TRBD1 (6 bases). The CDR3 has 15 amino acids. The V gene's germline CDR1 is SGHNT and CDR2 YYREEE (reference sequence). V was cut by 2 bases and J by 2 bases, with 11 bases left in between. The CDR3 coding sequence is TGTGCCAGCAGCTTCGTACAGGGTGGCAATCAGCCCCAGCATTTT. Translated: CASSFVQGGNQPQHF.

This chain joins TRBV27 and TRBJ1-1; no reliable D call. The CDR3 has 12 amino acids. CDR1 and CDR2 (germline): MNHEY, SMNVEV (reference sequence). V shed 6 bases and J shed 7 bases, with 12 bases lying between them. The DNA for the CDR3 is TGTGCCAGCAGCCGACCCGGGGTTGAAGCTTTCTTT. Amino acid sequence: CASSRPGVEAFF.

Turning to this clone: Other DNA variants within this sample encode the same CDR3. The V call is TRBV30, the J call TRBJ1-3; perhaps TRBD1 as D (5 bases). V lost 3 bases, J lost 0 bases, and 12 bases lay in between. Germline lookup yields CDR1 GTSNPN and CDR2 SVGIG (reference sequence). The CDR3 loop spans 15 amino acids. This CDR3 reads CAWSRDSGSGNTIYF. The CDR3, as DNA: TGTGCCTGGAGCCGGGACTCAGGCTCTGGAAACACCATATATTTT. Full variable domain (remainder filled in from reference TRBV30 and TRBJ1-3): SQTIHQWPATLVQPVGSPLSLECTVEGTSNPNLYWYRQAAGRGLQLLFYSVGIGQISSEVPQNLSASRPQDRQFILSSKKLLLSDSGFYLCAWSRDSGSGNTIYFGEGSWLTVV.

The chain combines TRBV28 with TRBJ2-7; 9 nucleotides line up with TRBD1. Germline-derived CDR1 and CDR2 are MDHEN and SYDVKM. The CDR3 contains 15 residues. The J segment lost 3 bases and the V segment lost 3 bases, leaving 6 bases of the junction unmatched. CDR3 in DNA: TGTGCCAGCAGTTTCTGGGGACAGGGCCTCTACGAGCAGTACTTC. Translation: CASSFWGQGLYEQYF.

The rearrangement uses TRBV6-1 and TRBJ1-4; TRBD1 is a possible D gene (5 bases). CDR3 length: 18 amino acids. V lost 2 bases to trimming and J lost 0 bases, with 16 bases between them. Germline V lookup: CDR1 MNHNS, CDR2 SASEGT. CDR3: CASSEFGGASATNEKLFF. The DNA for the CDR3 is TGTGCCAGCAGTGAATTTGGAGGGGCAAGCGCAACTAATGAAAAACTGTTTTTT.

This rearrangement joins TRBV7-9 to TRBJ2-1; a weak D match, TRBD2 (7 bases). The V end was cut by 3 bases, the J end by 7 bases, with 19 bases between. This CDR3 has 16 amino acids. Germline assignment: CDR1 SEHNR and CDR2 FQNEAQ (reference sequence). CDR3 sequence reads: CASSFRGGGDGNEQFF. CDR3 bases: TGTGCCAGCAGCTTTCGCGGGGGCGGTGATGGAAATGAGCAGTTCTTC.

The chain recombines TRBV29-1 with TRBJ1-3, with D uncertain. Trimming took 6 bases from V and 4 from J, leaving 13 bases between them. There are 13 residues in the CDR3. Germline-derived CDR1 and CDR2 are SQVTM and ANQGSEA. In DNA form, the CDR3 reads TGCAGCGTGCGGGCCTTGGGGGGAAACACCATATATTTT. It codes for CSVRALGGNTIYF.

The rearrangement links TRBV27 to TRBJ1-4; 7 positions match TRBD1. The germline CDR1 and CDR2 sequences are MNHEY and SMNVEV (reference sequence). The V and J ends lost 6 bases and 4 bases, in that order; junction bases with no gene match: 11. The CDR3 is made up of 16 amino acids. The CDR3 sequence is CASSLGTATFNEKLFF. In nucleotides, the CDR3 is TGTGCCAGCAGCCTTGGGACAGCCACCTTTAATGAAAAACTGTTTTTT.

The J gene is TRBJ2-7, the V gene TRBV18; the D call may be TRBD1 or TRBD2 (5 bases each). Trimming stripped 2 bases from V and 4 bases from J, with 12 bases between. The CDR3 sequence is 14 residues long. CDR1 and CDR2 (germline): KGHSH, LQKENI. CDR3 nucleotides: TGTGCCAGCTCACCAGCCGGGACCGAGTACGAGCAGTACTTC. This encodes CASSPAGTEYEQYF.

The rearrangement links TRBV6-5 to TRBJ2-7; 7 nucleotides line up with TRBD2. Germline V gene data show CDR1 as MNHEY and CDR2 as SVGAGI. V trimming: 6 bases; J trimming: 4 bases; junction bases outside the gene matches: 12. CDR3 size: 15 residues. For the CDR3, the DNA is TGTGCCAGCAGAACGGGAGTAGCGGGTGTTTACGAGCAGTACTTC. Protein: CASRTGVAGVYEQYF.

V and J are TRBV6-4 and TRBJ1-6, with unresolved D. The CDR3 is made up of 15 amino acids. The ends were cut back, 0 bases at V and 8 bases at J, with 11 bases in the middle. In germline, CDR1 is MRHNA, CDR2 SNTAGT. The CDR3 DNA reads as TGTGCCAGCAGTGACTCTGGACTACGGGATTCACCCCTCCACTTT. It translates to CASSDSGLRDSPLHF.

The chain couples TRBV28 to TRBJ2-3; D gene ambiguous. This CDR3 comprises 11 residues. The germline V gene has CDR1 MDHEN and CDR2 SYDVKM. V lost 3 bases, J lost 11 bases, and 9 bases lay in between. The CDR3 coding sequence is TGTGCCAGCAGTTTTGGAACAAGGCAGTATTTT. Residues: CASSFGTRQYF. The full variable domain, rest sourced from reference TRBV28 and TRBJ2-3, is DVKVTQSSRYLVKRTGEKVFLECVQDMDHENMFWYRQDPGLGLRLIYFSYDVKMKEKGDIPEGYSVSREKKERFSLILESASTNQTSMYLCASSFGTRQYFGPGTRLTVL.

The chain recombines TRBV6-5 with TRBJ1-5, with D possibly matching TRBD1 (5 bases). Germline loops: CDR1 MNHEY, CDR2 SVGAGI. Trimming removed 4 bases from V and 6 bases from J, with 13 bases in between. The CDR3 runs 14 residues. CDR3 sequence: CASSSSDGGQPQHF. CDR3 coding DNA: TGTGCCAGCAGTTCCTCCGACGGGGGTCAGCCCCAGCATTTT.

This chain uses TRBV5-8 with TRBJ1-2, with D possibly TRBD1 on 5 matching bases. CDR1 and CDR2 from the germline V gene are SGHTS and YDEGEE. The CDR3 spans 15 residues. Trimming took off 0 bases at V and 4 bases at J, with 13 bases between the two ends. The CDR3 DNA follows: TGTGCCAGCAGCTTGGGCCAGGGTTATAGCTATGGCTACACCTTC. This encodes CASSLGQGYSYGYTF.

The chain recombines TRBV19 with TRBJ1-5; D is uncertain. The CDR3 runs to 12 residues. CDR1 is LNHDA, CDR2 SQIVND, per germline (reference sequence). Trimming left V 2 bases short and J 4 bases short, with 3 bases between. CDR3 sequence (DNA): TGTGCCAGTAGTATATGGAATCAGCCCCAGCATTTT. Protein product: CASSIWNQPQHF.

This CDR3 is CASSFQRLGNQPQHF. CDR3 sequence (DNA): TGTGCCAGCAGTTTTCAGAGGTTGGGCAATCAGCCCCAGCATTTT. The chain has TRBV27 and TRBJ1-5; no definite D call. The CDR3 spans 15 residues. The germline V gene has CDR1 MNHEY and CDR2 SMNVEV (reference sequence). V was clipped by 3 bases and J by 2 bases, with 11 bases between them.

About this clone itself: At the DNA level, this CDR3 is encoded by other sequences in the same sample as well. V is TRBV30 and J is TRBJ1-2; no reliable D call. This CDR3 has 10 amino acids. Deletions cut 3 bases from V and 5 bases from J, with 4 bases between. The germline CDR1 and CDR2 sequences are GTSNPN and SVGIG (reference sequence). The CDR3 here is CAWSGYGYTF. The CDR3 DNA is TGTGCCTGGAGCGGATATGGCTACACCTTC.

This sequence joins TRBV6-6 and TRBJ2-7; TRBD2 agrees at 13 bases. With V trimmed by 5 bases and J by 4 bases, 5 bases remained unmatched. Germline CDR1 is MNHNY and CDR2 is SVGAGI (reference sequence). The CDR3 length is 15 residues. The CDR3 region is CASSGGLAGVYEQYF. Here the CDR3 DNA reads TGTGCCAGCAGTGGCGGACTAGCGGGAGTGTACGAGCAGTACTTC.

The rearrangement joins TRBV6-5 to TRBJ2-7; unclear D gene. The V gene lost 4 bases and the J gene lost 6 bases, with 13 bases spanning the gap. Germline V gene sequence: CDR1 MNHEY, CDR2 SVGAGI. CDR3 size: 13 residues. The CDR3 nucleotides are TGTGCCAGCAGTTCATTGATGCAAGGCGAGCAGTACTTC. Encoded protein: CASSSLMQGEQYF.

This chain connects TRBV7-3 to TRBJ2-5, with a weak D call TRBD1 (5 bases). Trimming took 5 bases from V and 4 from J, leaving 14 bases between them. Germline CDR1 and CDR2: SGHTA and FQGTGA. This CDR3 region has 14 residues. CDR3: CASSPRALGETQYF. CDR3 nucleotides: TGTGCCAGCAGCCCCAGGGCCTTGGGAGAGACCCAGTACTTC.

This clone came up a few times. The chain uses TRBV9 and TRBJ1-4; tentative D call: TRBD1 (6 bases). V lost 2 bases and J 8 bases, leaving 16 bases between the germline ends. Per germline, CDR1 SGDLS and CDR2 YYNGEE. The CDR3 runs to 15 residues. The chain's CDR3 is CASSVRGGREEKLFF. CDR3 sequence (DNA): TGTGCCAGCAGCGTCCGCGGGGGGCGAGAGGAAAAACTGTTTTTT.